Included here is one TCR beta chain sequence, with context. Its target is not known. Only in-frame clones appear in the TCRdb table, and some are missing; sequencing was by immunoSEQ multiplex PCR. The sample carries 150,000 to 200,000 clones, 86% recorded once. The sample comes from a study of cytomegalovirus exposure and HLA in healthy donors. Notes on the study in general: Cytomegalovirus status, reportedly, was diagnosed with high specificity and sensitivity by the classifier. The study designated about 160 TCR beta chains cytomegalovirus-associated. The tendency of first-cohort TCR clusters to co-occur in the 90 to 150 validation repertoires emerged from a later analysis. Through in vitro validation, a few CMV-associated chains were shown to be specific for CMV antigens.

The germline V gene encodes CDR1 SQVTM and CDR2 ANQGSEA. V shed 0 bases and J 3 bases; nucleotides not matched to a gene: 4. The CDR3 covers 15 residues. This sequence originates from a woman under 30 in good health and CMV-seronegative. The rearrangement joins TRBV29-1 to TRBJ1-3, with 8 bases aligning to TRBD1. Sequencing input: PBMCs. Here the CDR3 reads CSVEEQDRVGNTIYF. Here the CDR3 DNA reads TGCAGCGTTGAAGAACAGGACAGGGTTGGAAACACCATATATTTT.